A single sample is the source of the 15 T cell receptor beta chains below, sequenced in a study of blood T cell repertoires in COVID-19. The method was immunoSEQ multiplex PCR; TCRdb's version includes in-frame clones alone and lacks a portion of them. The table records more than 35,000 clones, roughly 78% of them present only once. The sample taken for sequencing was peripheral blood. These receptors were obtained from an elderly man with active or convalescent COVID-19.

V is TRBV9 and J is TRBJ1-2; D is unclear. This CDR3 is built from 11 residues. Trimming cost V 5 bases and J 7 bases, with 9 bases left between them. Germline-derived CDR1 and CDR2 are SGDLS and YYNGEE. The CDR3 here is CASRGSGGYTF. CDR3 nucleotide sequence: TGTGCCAGCAGGGGGAGTGGTGGCTACACCTTC.

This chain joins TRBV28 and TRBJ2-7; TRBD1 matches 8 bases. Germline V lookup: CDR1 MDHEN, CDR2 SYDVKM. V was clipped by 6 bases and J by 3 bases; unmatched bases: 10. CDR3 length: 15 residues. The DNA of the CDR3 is TGTGCCAGCAGCTACGAACAGGGGGACTTCTACGAGCAGTACTTC. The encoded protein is CASSYEQGDFYEQYF.

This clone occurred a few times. The CDR3 loop reads CASSYSGASNQPQHF. CDR3 nucleotides: TGTGCCAGCAGTTACTCAGGGGCCAGCAATCAGCCCCAGCATTTT. This sequence joins TRBV6-5 and TRBJ1-5; maybe TRBD1 (5 bases). CDR3 length: 15 amino acids. V gave up 0 bases and J gave up 1 base, with 7 bases separating them. Germline V gene sequence: CDR1 MNHEY, CDR2 SVGAGI.

CDR3 DNA sequence: TGTGCCAGCAGTTTCCCCCTGACGGGAGGGCCCAATGAGCAGTTCTTC. Amino acid sequence: CASSFPLTGGPNEQFF. This rearrangement joins TRBV28 to TRBJ2-1; 8 bases agree with TRBD2. CDR3 length: 16 amino acids. The V segment lost 3 bases and the J segment 6 bases; nucleotides outside the gene matches: 10. CDR1 MDHEN and CDR2 SYDVKM come from the germline V gene.

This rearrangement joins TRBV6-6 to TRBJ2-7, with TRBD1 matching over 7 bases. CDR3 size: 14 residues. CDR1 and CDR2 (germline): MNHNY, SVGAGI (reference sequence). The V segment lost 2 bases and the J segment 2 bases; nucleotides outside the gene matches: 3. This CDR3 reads CASSYRDRAYEQYF. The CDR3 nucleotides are TGTGCCAGCAGTTACCGGGACAGAGCCTACGAGCAGTACTTC.

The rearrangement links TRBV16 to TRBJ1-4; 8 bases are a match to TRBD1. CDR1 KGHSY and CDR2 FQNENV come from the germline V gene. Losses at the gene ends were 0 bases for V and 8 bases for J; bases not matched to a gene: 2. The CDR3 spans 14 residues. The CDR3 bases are TGTGCCAGCAGCCAATCGGCAGGGGGCGAAAAACTGTTTTTT. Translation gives CASSQSAGGEKLFF.

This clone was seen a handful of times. CDR3 amino acids: CASTRGGIEAFF. In DNA, the CDR3 is TGTGCCAGCACCCGGGGGGGTATTGAAGCTTTCTTT. The V call is TRBV12-3 or TRBV12-4, the J call TRBJ1-1; maybe TRBD1 (5 bases). The CDR3 extends over 12 amino acids. V was pared by 7 bases and J by 7 bases, with 13 bases between.

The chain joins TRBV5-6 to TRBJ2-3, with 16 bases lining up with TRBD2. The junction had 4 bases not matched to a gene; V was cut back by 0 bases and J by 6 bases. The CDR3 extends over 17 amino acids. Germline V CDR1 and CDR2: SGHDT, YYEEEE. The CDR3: CASSLVGLAGGQDTQYF. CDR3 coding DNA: TGTGCCAGCAGCTTGGTGGGACTAGCGGGGGGGCAGGATACGCAGTATTTT.

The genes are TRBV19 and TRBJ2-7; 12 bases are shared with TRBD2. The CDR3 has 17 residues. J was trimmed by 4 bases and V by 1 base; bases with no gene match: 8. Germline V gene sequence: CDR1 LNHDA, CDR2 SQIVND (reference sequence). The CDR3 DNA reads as TGTGCCAGTAGTATAGGAGACGGGACTAGCGGGTGGTACGAGCAGTACTTC. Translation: CASSIGDGTSGWYEQYF.

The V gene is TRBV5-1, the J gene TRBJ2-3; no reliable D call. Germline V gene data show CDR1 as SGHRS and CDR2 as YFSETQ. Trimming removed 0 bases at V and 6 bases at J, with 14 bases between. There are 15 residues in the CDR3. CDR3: CASSLEQLGGDTQYF. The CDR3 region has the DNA TGCGCCAGCAGCTTGGAACAGCTGGGTGGCGATACGCAGTATTTT.

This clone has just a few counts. CDR3 region: CASSLVGGTETQYF. In nucleotides, the CDR3 is TGTGCCAGCAGCTTAGTTGGGGGCACGGAGACCCAGTACTTC. The chain is built from TRBV7-9 and TRBJ2-5, with TRBD1 as a possible D gene (6 bases). Trimming shortened V by 1 base and J by 5 bases, and 11 bases separated the two germline ends. This CDR3 has 14 amino acids. Germline V gene data show CDR1 as SEHNR and CDR2 as FQNEAQ (reference sequence).

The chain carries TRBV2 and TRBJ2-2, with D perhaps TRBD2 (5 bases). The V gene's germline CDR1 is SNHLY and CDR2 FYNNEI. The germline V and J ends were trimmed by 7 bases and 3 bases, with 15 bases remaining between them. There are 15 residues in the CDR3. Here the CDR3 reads CASTGLGKDTGELFF. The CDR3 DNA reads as TGTGCCAGCACCGGACTCGGGAAGGACACCGGGGAGCTGTTTTTT.

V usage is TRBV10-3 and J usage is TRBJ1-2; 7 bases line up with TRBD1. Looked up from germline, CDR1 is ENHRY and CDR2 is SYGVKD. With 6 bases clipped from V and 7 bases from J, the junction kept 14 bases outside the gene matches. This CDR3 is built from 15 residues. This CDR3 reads CAISAGGQRFPGYTF. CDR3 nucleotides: TGTGCCATCAGCGCCGGGGGACAGCGCTTCCCTGGCTACACCTTC.

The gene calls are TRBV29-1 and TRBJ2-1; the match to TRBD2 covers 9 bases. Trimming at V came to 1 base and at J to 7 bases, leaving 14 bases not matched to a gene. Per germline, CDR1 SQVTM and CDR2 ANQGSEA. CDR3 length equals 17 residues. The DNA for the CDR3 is TGCAGCGTTGAAGCGGCGGGAGGGCCGGGGTTGATGAATGAGCAGTTCTTC. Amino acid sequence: CSVEAAGGPGLMNEQFF.

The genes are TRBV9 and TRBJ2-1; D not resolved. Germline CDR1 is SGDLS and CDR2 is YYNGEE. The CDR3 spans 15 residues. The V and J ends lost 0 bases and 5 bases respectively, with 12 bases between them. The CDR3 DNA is TGTGCCAGCAGCGTAGCTAGTCAGATAGACAATGAGCAGTTCTTC. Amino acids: CASSVASQIDNEQFF.